One sample yielded the 8 T cell receptor beta chains listed below, sequenced in a study of T-cell reconstitution after alpha-beta-depleted transplantation in children. Unique molecular identifiers featured in how the TCRbeta library was prepared. TCRdb re-analysed the PCR reads in MiXCR, keeping a single row per CDR3 protein. Of around 250,000 distinct CDR3 sequences in the sample, approximately 9.6% were seen once. The starting material was PBMCs from the stem cell graft donor, obtained from the stem cell graft. Receptors were obtained from a human donor who donated a stem cell graft to a child with SCID.

This sequence joins TRBV21-1 and TRBJ2-3. TRBV21-1 is a pseudogene locus. The CDR3 loop spans 16 amino acids. DNA of the CDR3: TGTGCCAGCAGCAAAGCTTCCGATACGAGCACAGATACGCAGTATTTT. Its protein is CASSKASDTSTDTQYF.

This clonotype has at least ten counts. The rearrangement links TRBV3-1 to TRBJ2-2; D is undetermined. Trimming left V 2 bases short and J 6 bases short, with 7 bases between. CDR3 length: 13 residues. Per the germline V gene, CDR1 is LGHDT and CDR2 is YNNKEL (reference sequence). The CDR3 sequence is CASSQFLSGELFF. The CDR3 DNA reads TGTGCCAGCAGCCAATTTCTTTCCGGGGAGCTGTTTTTT.

The chain recombines TRBV5-1 with TRBJ2-4; no clear D gene. Germline-derived CDR1 and CDR2 are SGHRS and YFSETQ. The CDR3 runs 14 residues. The V gene lost 4 bases and the J gene lost 3 bases, with 11 bases spanning the gap. CDR3 region: CASSIDAGKNIQYF. The CDR3 DNA follows: TGCGCCAGCAGCATTGACGCTGGCAAAAACATTCAGTACTTC.

This chain joins TRBV5-6 and TRBJ1-1, with 8 positions matching TRBD1. The CDR3 covers 16 residues. Germline loops: CDR1 SGHDT, CDR2 YYEEEE. Losses at the gene ends were 0 bases for V and 4 bases for J; bases not matched to a gene: 8. The chain's CDR3 is CASSLVRQGAGTEAFF. In DNA form, the CDR3 reads TGTGCCAGCAGCTTGGTACGGCAGGGGGCCGGCACTGAAGCTTTCTTT.

This clonotype was observed a handful of times. The chain links TRBV12-3 or TRBV12-4 to TRBJ1-4, with D unresolved. The length of the CDR3 is 14 residues. The V gene lost 6 bases and the J gene lost 4 bases, with 12 bases spanning the gap. The CDR3, as DNA: TGTGCCAGCAGAATGGAAGGGAATAATGAAAAACTGTTTTTT. It codes for CASRMEGNNEKLFF.

The chain carries TRBV12-3 or TRBV12-4 and TRBJ2-7; either TRBD1 or TRBD2 may supply D (5 bases each). Trimming took 5 bases from V and 3 from J, leaving 14 bases between them. The CDR3 covers 14 residues. The DNA for the CDR3 is TGTGCCAGCAGTCCCGGGACCCCTGACTACGAGCAGTACTTC. Amino acids: CASSPGTPDYEQYF.

This clonotype was counted only a few times. The chain combines TRBV7-9 with TRBJ2-4; D perhaps matches TRBD1 (5 bases). V was clipped by 5 bases and J by 8 bases, with 16 bases between them. This CDR3 is built from 14 residues. Germline values: CDR1 SEHNR, CDR2 FQNEAQ (reference sequence). The CDR3, as DNA: TGTGCCAGCAGCCCCGACAGTAGACGGGACATTCAGTACTTC. Its protein is CASSPDSRRDIQYF.

V is TRBV2 and J is TRBJ1-6; 7 nucleotides line up with TRBD1. Trimming at V came to 1 base and at J to 9 bases, leaving 6 bases not matched to a gene. The CDR3 runs to 15 residues. Germline CDR1 reads SNHLY; CDR2 reads FYNNEI. CDR3 region: CASSEGSRGGSPLHF. CDR3 sequence (DNA): TGTGCCAGCAGTGAAGGTTCCAGGGGGGGTTCACCCCTCCACTTT.